The clone carrying this TCR beta chain was detected only once. What it recognizes is unknown. It was with 60 Vbeta and 13 Jbeta primers that the PCR ran. Using immunoSEQ multiplex PCR, the repertoire was profiled, and TCRdb retains in-frame clones only, with some absent. The sample carries about 110,000 clones, 75% to 85% recorded once. The sample is drawn from a study of cytomegalovirus exposure and HLA in healthy donors. Study context: Sequencing of approximately 190 million T cells in an earlier analysis found 95 million to 120 million unique TCR beta sequences. Study results and limitations: Evidence from a later analysis indicated that most CMV-associated TCR beta chains looked HLA-restricted. The study put 150 or so TCR beta chains on its list as cytomegalovirus-associated. TCR beta sequences numbering over 15,000 were associated with HLA alleles at 0.05 false discovery rate in a later analysis.

Germline CDR1 is SGHDT and CDR2 is YYEEEE. The CDR3 sequence is 16 residues long. Trimming cost V 4 bases and J 6 bases; bases outside gene matches: 12. The clonotype was recovered from a man younger than 40 in good health and CMV-seronegative. Specimen: PBMCs. The chain couples TRBV5-6 to TRBJ2-3; 9 bases fit TRBD1. CDR3 sequence reads: CASSMGTGYFFDTQYF. In DNA form, the CDR3 reads TGTGCCAGCAGCATGGGGACAGGGTATTTTTTTGATACGCAGTATTTT.